These 26 T cell receptor beta chains originate from one sample sequenced in a study of blood T cell repertoires in COVID-19. Sequencing was performed with immunoSEQ multiplex PCR; in TCRdb, only in-frame clones are kept and a portion is missing. Of some 55,000 clones in the sample, approximately 90% were seen once. Sequencing was done on a sample of peripheral blood. These TCRs come from a middle-aged woman with active COVID-19.

The chain uses TRBV7-2 and TRBJ2-5; D perhaps matches TRBD2 (5 bases). The CDR3 is made up of 15 amino acids. Trimming took 4 bases from V and 6 from J, leaving 18 bases between them. The germline gives CDR1 SGHTA, CDR2 FQGNSA. The CDR3 loop is CASSSQQRVGKTQYF. The DNA of the CDR3 is TGTGCCAGCAGCTCTCAACAGAGGGTTGGAAAGACCCAGTACTTC. Variable domain in full (rest from reference TRBV7-2 and TRBJ2-5): GAGVSQSPSNKVTEKGKDVELRCDPISGHTALYWYRQSLGQGLEFLIYFQGNSAPDKSGLPSDRFSAERTGGSVSTLTIQRTQQEDSAVYLCASSSQQRVGKTQYFGPGTRLLVL.

V gene TRBV9 combines with J gene TRBJ1-4; a weak D match, TRBD1 (6 bases). Trimming cost V 4 bases and J 8 bases, with 9 bases left between them. CDR1 and CDR2 from the germline V gene are SGDLS and YYNGEE. CDR3 length equals 12 residues. CDR3 nucleotides: TGTGCCAGCAGCACGGACAGCGAAAAACTGTTTTTT. It translates to CASSTDSEKLFF.

The chain uses TRBV5-6 and TRBJ1-4; maybe TRBD1 (5 bases). The CDR3 extends over 12 amino acids. In germline, CDR1 is SGHDT, CDR2 YYEEEE. Trimming cost V 1 base and J 7 bases, with 5 bases left between them. CDR3 bases: TGTGCCAGCAGCTTGAGGGGTGAAAAACTGTTTTTT. The encoded protein is CASSLRGEKLFF. Using reference TRBV5-6 and TRBJ1-4 for the parts outside the CDR3, the full variable domain is DAGVTQSPTHLIKTRGQQVTLRCSPKSGHDTVSWYQQALGQGPQFIFQYYEEEERQRGNFPDRFSGHQFPNYSSELNVNALLLGDSALYLCASSLRGEKLFFGSGTQLSVL.

CDR3 amino acids: CASSEWHEAFF. The CDR3 DNA reads as TGTGCCAGCAGTGAATGGCATGAAGCTTTCTTT. The chain links TRBV6-1 to TRBJ1-1; D uncertain. Germline V gene lookup returns CDR1 MNHNS and CDR2 SASEGT. The CDR3 is made up of 11 amino acids. V lost 2 bases, J lost 7 bases, and 5 bases lay in between.

The rearrangement links TRBV6-1 to TRBJ2-7, with D perhaps matching TRBD1 (6 bases). The CDR3 loop spans 18 amino acids. The V end lost 2 bases, the J end lost 0 bases, and 20 bases lay between the germline ends. CDR1 and CDR2 (germline): MNHNS, SASEGT. CDR3 bases: TGTGCCAGCAGTGAACCCACGCTGTTAGGGGGTTTCTCCTACGAGCAGTACTTC. Encoded protein: CASSEPTLLGGFSYEQYF.

By sample share, this clone is medium-sized (0.01 to 0.1%). The chain recombines TRBV5-4 with TRBJ2-3; 10 positions match TRBD1. From germline, CDR1 is SGHNT and CDR2 YYREEE (reference sequence). The CDR3 length is 19 residues. The trim removed 2 bases at V and 2 bases at J, leaving 14 bases unmatched. The CDR3 sequence: CASSFPTGGASADTDTQYF. As DNA, the CDR3 is TGTGCCAGCAGCTTCCCGACAGGGGGCGCTTCTGCGGACACAGATACGCAGTATTTT.

The chain carries TRBV6-5 and TRBJ2-3, with D possibly matching TRBD2 (6 bases). The CDR3 consists of 14 residues. Deletions cut 4 bases from V and 2 bases from J, with 10 bases between. The germline V gene has CDR1 MNHEY and CDR2 SVGAGI. This CDR3 is CASSSGGDTDTQYF. CDR3 nucleotide sequence: TGTGCCAGCAGTTCCGGGGGAGACACAGATACGCAGTATTTT.

The chain uses TRBV3-1 (or the pseudogene TRBV3-2) and TRBJ1-1; no reliable D call. Germline V CDR1 and CDR2: LGHDT, YNNKEL (reference sequence). The CDR3 has 16 amino acids. The V end was cut by 0 bases, the J end by 5 bases, with 16 bases between. CDR3 residues: CASSQDPGIRLTEAFF. The CDR3 DNA is TGTGCCAGCAGCCAAGACCCGGGGATTAGGTTGACTGAAGCTTTCTTT.

This clone was seen once. The chain couples TRBV11-2 to TRBJ2-2, with 9 positions matching TRBD2. The CDR3 length is 16 residues. V was clipped by 3 bases and J by 4 bases; unmatched bases: 6. Germline values: CDR1 SGHAT, CDR2 FQNNGV. CDR3: CASSFLRGGRTGELFF. The CDR3 DNA reads TGTGCCAGCAGCTTTTTGCGGGGGGGCCGCACCGGGGAGCTGTTTTTT.

The V call is TRBV11-3, the J call TRBJ1-3; 10 nucleotides agree with TRBD1. Germline V gene data show CDR1 as SGHNT and CDR2 as YENEEA. The CDR3 spans 16 residues. Trimming at V came to 5 bases and at J to 4 bases, leaving 8 bases not matched to a gene. CDR3 sequence (DNA): TGTGCCAGCAGCCCCATGACAGGGGGCTCAGGAAACACCATATATTTT. Its protein product is CASSPMTGGSGNTIYF.

The gene calls are TRBV2 and TRBJ2-7; D is unresolved. V was pared by 4 bases and J by 7 bases, with 8 bases between. This CDR3 has 11 amino acids. Germline values: CDR1 SNHLY, CDR2 FYNNEI. CDR3 nucleotide sequence: TGTGCCAGCAGTGCACAAGTGGAGCAGTACTTC. Its translation: CASSAQVEQYF.

The CDR3 region is CSVGRGEGYTF. For the CDR3, the DNA is TGCAGCGTCGGCCGGGGAGAGGGCTACACCTTC. The J gene is TRBJ1-2, the V gene TRBV29-1; no reliable D call. The CDR3 length is 11 residues. Germline V gene sequence: CDR1 SQVTM, CDR2 ANQGSEA. The V end lost 6 bases, the J end lost 8 bases, and 13 bases lay between the germline ends.

The rearrangement uses TRBV5-1 and TRBJ2-7; 8 positions match TRBD2. The junction had 6 bases not matched to a gene; V was cut back by 4 bases and J by 3 bases. CDR3 length equals 14 residues. The germline gives CDR1 SGHRS, CDR2 YFSETQ. CDR3 loop: CASSRGGLRYEQYF. DNA of the CDR3: TGCGCCAGCAGCCGCGGGGGGCTGCGCTACGAGCAGTACTTC. Full variable domain (rest looked up from reference TRBV5-1 and TRBJ2-7): KAGVTQTPRYLIKTRGQQVTLSCSPISGHRSVSWYQQTPGQGLQFLFEYFSETQRNKGNFPGRFSGRQFSNSRSEMNVSTLELGDSALYLCASSRGGLRYEQYFGPGTRLTVT.

The rearrangement joins TRBV4-1 to TRBJ2-2, with TRBD2 matching 14 bases. From germline, CDR1 is MGHRA and CDR2 YSYEKL. This CDR3 is 20 amino acids long. V lost 1 base to trimming and J lost 0 bases; unmatched junction nucleotides: 7. CDR3 sequence: CASSQVLRGLAGANTGELFF. DNA of the CDR3: TGCGCCAGCAGCCAAGTCTTAAGGGGACTAGCGGGAGCGAACACCGGGGAGCTGTTTTTT.

V gene TRBV6-6 combines with J gene TRBJ1-1; TRBD1 aligns across 8 bases. The CDR3 spans 13 residues. V dropped 10 bases and J dropped 10; count of bases not matched to a gene: 14. In germline, CDR1 is MNHNY, CDR2 SVGAGI (reference sequence). The CDR3 DNA follows: TGTGCCACGCAGTACCGGACAGGGTCAGGAGCTTTCTTT. Translating it yields CATQYRTGSGAFF.

The sample holds a few counts of this clone. The chain combines TRBV6-5 with TRBJ1-1; D is perhaps TRBD1 (5 bases). The CDR3 sequence is 15 residues long. In germline, CDR1 is MNHEY, CDR2 SVGAGI. V lost 5 bases and J lost 3, with 16 bases in between. The DNA of the CDR3 is TGTGCCAGCAGTACCACGCGTACAGGATACACTGAAGCTTTCTTT. It encodes CASSTTRTGYTEAFF.

The chain is built from TRBV5-5 and TRBJ1-2, with 10 nucleotides matching TRBD1. The CDR3 covers 19 residues. The germline CDR1 and CDR2 sequences are SGHKS and YYEKEE (reference sequence). Trimming took 0 bases from V and 5 from J; bases not matched to a gene: 16. The CDR3 region is CASSLAPPATGGARYGYTF. In DNA, the CDR3 is TGTGCCAGCAGCTTGGCACCCCCCGCGACAGGGGGCGCGAGGTATGGCTACACCTTC.

The J gene is TRBJ1-2, the V gene TRBV29-1; possibly TRBD1 for D (6 bases). Deletions cut 6 bases from V and 5 bases from J, with 13 bases between. This CDR3 spans 12 amino acids. Germline V lookup: CDR1 SQVTM, CDR2 ANQGSEA. The CDR3 sequence is CSVDRLLYGYTF. CDR3 bases: TGCAGCGTGGACAGACTACTATATGGCTACACCTTC. The full variable domain, in which reference TRBV29-1 and TRBJ1-2 provide the parts outside the CDR3, is SAVISQKPSRDICQRGTSLTIQCQVDSQVTMMFWYRQQPGQSLTLIATANQGSEATYESGFVIDKFPISRPNLTFSTLTVSNMSPEDSSIYLCSVDRLLYGYTFGSGTRLTVV.

CDR3: CASSPGTDTGELFF. The CDR3, as DNA: TGTGCCAGCAGCCCCGGGACAGACACCGGGGAGCTGTTTTTT. The V gene is TRBV7-9, the J gene TRBJ2-2; TRBD1 aligns across 7 bases. The V gene's germline CDR1 is SEHNR and CDR2 FQNEAQ (reference sequence). The V gene end was trimmed by 5 bases and the J gene end by 3 bases; junction bases not matched to a gene: 3. The CDR3 contains 14 residues. The full variable domain, rest sourced from reference TRBV7-9 and TRBJ2-2, is DTGVSQNPRHKITKRGQNVTFRCDPISEHNRLYWYRQTLGQGPEFLTYFQNEAQLEKSRLLSDRFSAERPKGSFSTLEIQRTEQGDSAMYLCASSPGTDTGELFFGEGSRLTVL.

The V call is TRBV7-8, the J call TRBJ1-2, with 8 bases aligning to TRBD1. The CDR3 runs 14 residues. The trim removed 5 bases at V and 5 bases at J, leaving 7 bases unmatched. From germline, CDR1 is SGHVS and CDR2 FQNEAQ. This chain's CDR3 is CASSVAGGAYGYTF. The CDR3 bases are TGTGCCAGCAGCGTTGCAGGGGGCGCTTATGGCTACACCTTC.

The gene calls are TRBV5-1 and TRBJ1-2; D remains ambiguous. V lost 0 bases and J lost 8, with 5 bases in between. The germline V gene has CDR1 SGHRS and CDR2 YFSETQ. The CDR3 covers 11 residues. This CDR3 is CASSLGGGYTF. The CDR3 coding sequence is TGCGCCAGCAGCTTGGGAGGGGGCTACACCTTC. Full variable domain (outside the CDR3, taken from reference TRBV5-1 and TRBJ1-2): KAGVTQTPRYLIKTRGQQVTLSCSPISGHRSVSWYQQTPGQGLQFLFEYFSETQRNKGNFPGRFSGRQFSNSRSEMNVSTLELGDSALYLCASSLGGGYTFGSGTRLTVV.

The sample holds one count of this clone. The genes are TRBV2 and TRBJ1-1; D call uncertain. The germline V and J ends were trimmed by 7 bases and 6 bases, with 21 bases remaining between them. CDR3 length: 15 residues. Germline CDR1 SNHLY, CDR2 FYNNEI. The CDR3 protein is CASTKTETAHSEAFF. The CDR3 nucleotides read TGTGCCAGCACCAAGACGGAGACCGCACACTCTGAAGCTTTCTTT.

The chain couples TRBV27 to TRBJ2-7, with 8 positions matching TRBD1. Germline CDR1 and CDR2: MNHEY and SMNVEV (reference sequence). The trim removed 0 bases at V and 2 bases at J, leaving 6 bases unmatched. The CDR3 totals 16 residues. CDR3 coding DNA: TGTGCCAGCAGTTTATCCCCGACAGGGGCGACCTACGAGCAGTACTTC. Protein: CASSLSPTGATYEQYF.

The V and J genes are TRBV19 and TRBJ1-5; possible D gene TRBD1, 6 bases. Germline V CDR1 and CDR2: LNHDA, SQIVND (reference sequence). V was pared by 5 bases and J by 2 bases, with 10 bases between. This CDR3 spans 14 amino acids. The CDR3 sequence: CASSGQRGNQPQHF. CDR3 in DNA: TGTGCCAGTAGTGGACAGCGCGGCAATCAGCCCCAGCATTTT.

The J gene is TRBJ2-5, the V gene TRBV7-9; maybe TRBD1 (5 bases). Germline lookup yields CDR1 SEHNR and CDR2 FQNEAQ (reference sequence). The germline V and J ends were trimmed by 5 bases and 0 bases, with 13 bases remaining between them. CDR3 length: 15 residues. The CDR3 sequence: CASSHDRTYQETQYF. CDR3 nucleotides: TGTGCCAGCAGCCATGACAGAACCTACCAAGAGACCCAGTACTTC.

The chain recombines TRBV6-1 with TRBJ2-3; D is perhaps TRBD2 (5 bases). The CDR3 extends over 15 amino acids. Germline V lookup: CDR1 MNHNS, CDR2 SASEGT. Deletions cut 0 bases from V and 5 bases from J, with 12 bases between. In nucleotides, the CDR3 is TGTGCCAGCAGTGAAGCAGCCTCTGCGGGAGATACGCAGTATTTT. Translating it yields CASSEAASAGDTQYF.